The source of this T cell receptor beta chain is a study of identifying expanded T cells in peripheral blood. This clone was recorded a few times. At the DNA level, this CDR3 is encoded by other sequences in the same sample as well. With 4 bases removed from V and 0 bases from J, the gap between germline ends came to 8 bases. Per the germline V gene, CDR1 is SGHRS and CDR2 is YFSETQ. The length of the CDR3 is 14 residues. Method: immunoSEQ multiplex PCR; TCRdb's copy keeps in-frame clones and lacks some. The sample has 50,000 to 65,000 clones; over 85% are singletons. Specimen: blood. This TCR came from a person aged 18 to 75 in good health. V usage is TRBV5-1 and J usage is TRBJ1-3; no reliable D call. The CDR3 loop reads CASSPVSSGNTIYF. CDR3 nucleotides: TGCGCCAGCAGCCCCGTTAGCTCTGGAAACACCATATATTTT.